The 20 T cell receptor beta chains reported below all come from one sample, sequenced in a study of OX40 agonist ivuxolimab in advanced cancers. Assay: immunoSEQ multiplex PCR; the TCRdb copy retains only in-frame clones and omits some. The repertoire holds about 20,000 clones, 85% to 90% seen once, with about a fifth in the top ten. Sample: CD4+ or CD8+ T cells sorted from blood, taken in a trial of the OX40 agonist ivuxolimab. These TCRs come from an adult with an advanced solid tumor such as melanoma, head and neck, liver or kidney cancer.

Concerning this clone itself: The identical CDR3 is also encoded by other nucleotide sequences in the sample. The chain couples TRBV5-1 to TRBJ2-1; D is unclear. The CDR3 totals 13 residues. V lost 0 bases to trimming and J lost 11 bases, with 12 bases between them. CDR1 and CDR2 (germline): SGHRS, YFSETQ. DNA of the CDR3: TGCGCCAGCAGCTTGGTAGGGTGGGGTCAGCAGTTCTTC. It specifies CASSLVGWGQQFF.

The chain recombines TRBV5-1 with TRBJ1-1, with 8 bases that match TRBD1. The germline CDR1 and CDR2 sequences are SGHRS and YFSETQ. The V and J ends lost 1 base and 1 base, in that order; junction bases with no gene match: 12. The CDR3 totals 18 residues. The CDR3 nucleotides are TGCGCCAGCAGCTTGACACAGGGGGTAGTGCGACGGAACACTGAAGCTTTCTTT. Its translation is CASSLTQGVVRRNTEAFF.

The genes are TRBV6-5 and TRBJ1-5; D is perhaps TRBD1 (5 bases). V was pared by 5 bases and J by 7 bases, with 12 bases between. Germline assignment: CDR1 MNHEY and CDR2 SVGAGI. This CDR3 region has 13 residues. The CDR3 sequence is CASSIGVQQPQHF. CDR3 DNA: TGTGCCAGCAGTATAGGGGTTCAGCAGCCCCAGCATTTT.

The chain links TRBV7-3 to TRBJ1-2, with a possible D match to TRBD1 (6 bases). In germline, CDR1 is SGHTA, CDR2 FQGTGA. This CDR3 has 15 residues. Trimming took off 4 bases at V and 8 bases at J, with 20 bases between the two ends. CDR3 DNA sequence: TGTGCCAGCAGCTCGACCCGACAGGACTTATGGGGCTACACCTTC. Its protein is CASSSTRQDLWGYTF.

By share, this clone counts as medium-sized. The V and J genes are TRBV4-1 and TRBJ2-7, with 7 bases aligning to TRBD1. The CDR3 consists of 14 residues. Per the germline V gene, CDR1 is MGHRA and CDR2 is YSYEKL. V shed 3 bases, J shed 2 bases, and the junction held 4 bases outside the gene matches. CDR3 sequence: CASSQGDSAYEQYF. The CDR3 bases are TGCGCCAGCAGCCAGGGGGACAGTGCCTACGAGCAGTACTTC.

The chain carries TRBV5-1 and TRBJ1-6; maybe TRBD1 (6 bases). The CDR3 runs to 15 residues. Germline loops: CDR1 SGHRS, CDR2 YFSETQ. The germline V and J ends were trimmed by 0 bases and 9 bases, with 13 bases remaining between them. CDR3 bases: TGCGCCAGCAGCTTGGCGGGGGGGCAAAGTTCACCCCTCCACTTT. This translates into CASSLAGGQSSPLHF.

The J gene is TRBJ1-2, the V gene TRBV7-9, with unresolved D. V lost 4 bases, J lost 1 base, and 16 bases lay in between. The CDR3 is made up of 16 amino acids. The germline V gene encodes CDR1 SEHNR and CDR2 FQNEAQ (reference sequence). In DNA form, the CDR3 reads TGTGCCAGCAGCTCCACGGGGATAGGGCTTAACTATGGCTACACCTTC. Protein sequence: CASSSTGIGLNYGYTF.

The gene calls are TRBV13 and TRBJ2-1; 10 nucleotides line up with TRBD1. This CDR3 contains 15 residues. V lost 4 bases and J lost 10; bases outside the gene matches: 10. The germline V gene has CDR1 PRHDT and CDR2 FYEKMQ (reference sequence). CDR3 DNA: TGTGCCAGCAGCTCGGGGACAGGGGAATGGCGAGAGCAGTTCTTC. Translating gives CASSSGTGEWREQFF.

The CDR3 DNA sequence: TGTGCCAGCAGCCCAGAACAGGGGGAAGGAGGCTACACCTTC. Translated: CASSPEQGEGGYTF. This sequence joins TRBV11-2 and TRBJ1-2; TRBD1 agrees at 8 bases. Germline trimming cut 5 bases from V and 8 bases from J; bases unmatched to any gene: 10. Germline V CDR1 and CDR2: SGHAT, FQNNGV. The CDR3 extends over 14 amino acids.

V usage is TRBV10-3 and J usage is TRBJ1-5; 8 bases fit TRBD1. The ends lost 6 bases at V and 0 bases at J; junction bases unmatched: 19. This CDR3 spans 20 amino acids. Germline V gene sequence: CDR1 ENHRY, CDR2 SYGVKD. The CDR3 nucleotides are TGTGCCATCAGCCGGGTCCCTCCATCAGGGGGCCGGTTTAGCAATCAGCCCCAGCATTTT. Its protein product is CAISRVPPSGGRFSNQPQHF.

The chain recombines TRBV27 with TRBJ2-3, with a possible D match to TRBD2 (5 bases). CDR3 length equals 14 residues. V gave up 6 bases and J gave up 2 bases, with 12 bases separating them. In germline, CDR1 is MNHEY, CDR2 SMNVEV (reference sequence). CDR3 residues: CASSLWTPTDTQYF. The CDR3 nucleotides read TGTGCCAGCAGCCTTTGGACTCCCACAGATACGCAGTATTTT.

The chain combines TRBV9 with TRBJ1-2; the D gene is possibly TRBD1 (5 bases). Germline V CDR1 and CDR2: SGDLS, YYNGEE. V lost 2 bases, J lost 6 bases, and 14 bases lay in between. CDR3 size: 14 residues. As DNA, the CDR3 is TGTGCCAGCAGCGTCTCCGGGACGGTCGATGGCTACACCTTC. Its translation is CASSVSGTVDGYTF.

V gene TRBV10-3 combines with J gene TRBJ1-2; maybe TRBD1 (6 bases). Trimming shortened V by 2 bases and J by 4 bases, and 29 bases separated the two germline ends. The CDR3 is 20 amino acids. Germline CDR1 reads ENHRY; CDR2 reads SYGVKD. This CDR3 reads CAISELIIRSVGDIPYGYTF. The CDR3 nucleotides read TGTGCCATCAGTGAGCTGATTATCCGCTCGGTTGGGGACATACCCTATGGCTACACCTTC.

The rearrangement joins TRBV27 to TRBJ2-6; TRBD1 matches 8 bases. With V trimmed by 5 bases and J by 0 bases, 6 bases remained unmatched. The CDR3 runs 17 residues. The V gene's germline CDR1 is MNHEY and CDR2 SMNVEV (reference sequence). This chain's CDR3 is CASSGTGIISGANVLTF. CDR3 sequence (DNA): TGTGCCAGCAGTGGGACAGGAATCATCTCTGGGGCCAACGTCCTGACTTTC.

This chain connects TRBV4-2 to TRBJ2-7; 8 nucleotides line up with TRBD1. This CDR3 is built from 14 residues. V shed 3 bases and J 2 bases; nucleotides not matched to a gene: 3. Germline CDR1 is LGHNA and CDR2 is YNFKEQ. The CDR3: CASSHRDRTYEQYF. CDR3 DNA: TGTGCCAGCAGCCACCGGGACAGGACCTACGAGCAGTACTTC.

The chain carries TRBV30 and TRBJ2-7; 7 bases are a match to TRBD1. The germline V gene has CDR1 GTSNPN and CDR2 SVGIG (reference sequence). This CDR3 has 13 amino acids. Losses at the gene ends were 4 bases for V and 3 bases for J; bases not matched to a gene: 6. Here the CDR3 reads CAWTGTELYEQYF. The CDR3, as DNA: TGTGCCTGGACCGGGACAGAGCTCTACGAGCAGTACTTC.

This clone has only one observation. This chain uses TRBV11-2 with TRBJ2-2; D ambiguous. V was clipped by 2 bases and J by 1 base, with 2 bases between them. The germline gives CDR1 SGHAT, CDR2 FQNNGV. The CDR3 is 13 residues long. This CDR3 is CASSLLNTGELFF. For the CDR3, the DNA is TGTGCCAGCAGCTTACTGAACACCGGGGAGCTGTTTTTT.

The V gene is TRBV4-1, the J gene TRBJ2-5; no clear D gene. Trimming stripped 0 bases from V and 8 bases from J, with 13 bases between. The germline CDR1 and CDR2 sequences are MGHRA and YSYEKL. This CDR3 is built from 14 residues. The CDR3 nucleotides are TGCGCCAGCAGCCAAGACCGGTTTCGGTCAACCCAGTACTTC. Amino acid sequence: CASSQDRFRSTQYF.

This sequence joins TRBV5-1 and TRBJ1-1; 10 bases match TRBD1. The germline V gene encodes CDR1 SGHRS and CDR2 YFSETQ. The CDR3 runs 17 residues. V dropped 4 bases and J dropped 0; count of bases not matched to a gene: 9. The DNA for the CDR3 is TGCGCCAGCAGCCCTCGCCGGGACAGGGGCATGAACACTGAAGCTTTCTTT. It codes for CASSPRRDRGMNTEAFF.

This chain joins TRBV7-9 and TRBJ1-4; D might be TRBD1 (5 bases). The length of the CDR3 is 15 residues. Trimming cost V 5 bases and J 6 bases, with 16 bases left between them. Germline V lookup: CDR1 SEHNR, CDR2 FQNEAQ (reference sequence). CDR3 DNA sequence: TGTGCCAGCAGCGCAGTCATGGGGGGAGATGAAAAACTGTTTTTT. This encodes CASSAVMGGDEKLFF.